Below are 31 T cell receptor beta chains sequenced from a single sample in a study of blood T cell repertoires in COVID-19. The protocol was immunoSEQ multiplex PCR, while the TCRdb copy is restricted to in-frame clones and leaves out a portion. The sample includes around 130,000 clones, around 83% of them seen just once. The sequencing sample was made of peripheral blood. Receptor source: a woman of 80 years or more with acute or convalescent COVID-19.

The rearrangement links TRBV15 to TRBJ2-7; 8 bases are a match to TRBD1. CDR1 and CDR2 (germline): LNHNV, YYDKDF (reference sequence). The trim removed 1 base at V and 5 bases at J, leaving 13 bases unmatched. The CDR3 is made up of 17 amino acids. CDR3 amino acids: CATSRGKDRVKGHEQYF. CDR3 DNA: TGTGCCACCAGCAGAGGGAAGGACAGGGTAAAGGGACACGAGCAGTACTTC.

This clone has a handful of counts. The chain combines TRBV4-2 with TRBJ2-2; 8 nucleotides agree with TRBD2. The CDR3 consists of 15 residues. Germline lookup yields CDR1 LGHNA and CDR2 YNFKEQ. After removal of 0 bases from V and 3 bases from J, the junction contained 0 bases not matched to a gene. CDR3 bases: TGTGCCAGCAGCCAAGAGGGACTAGACACCGGGGAGCTGTTTTTT. Amino acid sequence: CASSQEGLDTGELFF.

This clone was seen only once. The V and J genes are TRBV6-2 or TRBV6-3 and TRBJ2-1, with D possibly being TRBD1 (5 bases). Germline V gene lookup returns CDR1 MNHEY and CDR2 SVGEGT. The V gene lost 2 bases and the J gene lost 4 bases, with 12 bases spanning the gap. This CDR3 is built from 15 residues. The CDR3 bases are TGTGCCAGCAGTTACGGGGCAGGGCTGTACAATGAGCAGTTCTTC. It translates to CASSYGAGLYNEQFF.

This CDR3 reads CASSRHNYGYTF. Written as DNA, the CDR3 is TGTGCCAGCAGCCGACATAACTATGGCTACACCTTC. This rearrangement joins TRBV11-2 to TRBJ1-2; D remains ambiguous. CDR1 SGHAT and CDR2 FQNNGV come from the germline V gene. Between the trimmed V and J ends, which lost 5 bases and 1 base, there was a span of 5 bases. The CDR3 is made up of 12 amino acids.

In this sample, this clone turned up a few times. The V call is TRBV5-6, the J call TRBJ2-3; D is perhaps TRBD2 (6 bases). Trimming stripped 7 bases from V and 3 bases from J, with 12 bases between. The CDR3 covers 13 residues. The germline gives CDR1 SGHDT, CDR2 YYEEEE. CDR3 sequence (DNA): TGTGCCAGCGGGGACTGGCTAACAGATACGCAGTATTTT. This gives the protein CASGDWLTDTQYF.

This clone was seen once. V usage is TRBV5-4 and J usage is TRBJ2-2, with D perhaps matching TRBD2 (7 bases). V shed 4 bases and J shed 2 bases, with 12 bases lying between them. The CDR3 has 15 residues. Germline loops: CDR1 SGHNT, CDR2 YYREEE (reference sequence). This CDR3 reads CASSPGGFNTGELFF. CDR3 nucleotides: TGTGCCAGCAGCCCGGGGGGCTTCAACACCGGGGAGCTGTTTTTT. The full variable domain, with the rest looked up from reference TRBV5-4 and TRBJ2-2, is ETGVTQSPTHLIKTRGQQVTLRCSSQSGHNTVSWYQQALGQGPQFIFQYYREEENGRGNFPPRFSGLQFPNYSSELNVNALELDDSALYLCASSPGGFNTGELFFGEGSRLTVL.

The chain uses TRBV7-2 and TRBJ2-1; 8 positions match TRBD2. The V gene's germline CDR1 is SGHTA and CDR2 FQGNSA. The CDR3 runs 17 residues. Unmatched junction bases numbered 16, after V lost 5 bases and J lost 7 bases. The CDR3 protein is CASSPLIRAGVGNEQFF. The CDR3 bases are TGTGCCAGCAGCCCCCTCATACGAGCGGGGGTGGGGAATGAGCAGTTCTTC.

The chain carries TRBV5-1 and TRBJ1-1; 9 nucleotides line up with TRBD1. The CDR3 runs 15 residues. From germline, CDR1 is SGHRS and CDR2 YFSETQ. Unmatched junction bases numbered 9, after V lost 3 bases and J lost 6 bases. The CDR3 here is CASSWGGQGGSEAFF. The CDR3 nucleotides read TGCGCCAGCAGCTGGGGGGGACAGGGAGGCTCTGAAGCTTTCTTT.

The gene calls are TRBV15 and TRBJ2-2; 7 positions match TRBD1. CDR3 length equals 16 residues. V lost 4 bases and J lost 5; bases outside the gene matches: 10. Looked up from germline, CDR1 is LNHNV and CDR2 is YYDKDF (reference sequence). CDR3 residues: CATSTPDRVVTGELFF. The CDR3 nucleotides read TGTGCCACCAGCACCCCCGACAGGGTAGTTACCGGGGAGCTGTTTTTT.

The rearrangement uses TRBV28 and TRBJ1-5, with D possibly matching TRBD1 (6 bases). Trimming took 5 bases from V and 6 from J, leaving 20 bases between them. Germline CDR1 reads MDHEN; CDR2 reads SYDVKM. The CDR3 is made up of 16 amino acids. Here the CDR3 reads CASSSPGQAGAQPQHF. The CDR3 nucleotides are TGTGCCAGCAGTAGCCCGGGGCAGGCAGGGGCTCAGCCCCAGCATTTT.

This clone was observed a handful of times. V gene TRBV2 combines with J gene TRBJ2-5, with TRBD1 matching 9 bases. CDR1 is SNHLY and CDR2 is FYNNEI in the germline V gene. The V and J ends lost 7 bases and 6 bases, in that order; junction bases with no gene match: 12. The CDR3 runs 15 residues. CDR3 loop: CASKKGQGVGKTQYF. CDR3 nucleotide sequence: TGTGCCAGCAAAAAGGGACAGGGAGTAGGGAAGACCCAGTACTTC.

The V gene is TRBV19, the J gene TRBJ2-4, with 10 bases aligning to TRBD2. The germline V gene has CDR1 LNHDA and CDR2 SQIVND (reference sequence). This CDR3 is built from 16 residues. The J segment lost 6 bases and the V segment lost 5 bases, leaving 10 bases of the junction unmatched. The CDR3 DNA sequence: TGTGCCAGTAGTTCACTAGCGGGATTTTGGGGAAACATTCAGTACTTC. Translation: CASSSLAGFWGNIQYF.

This chain links TRBV27 with TRBJ2-3; 12 bases fit TRBD2. CDR3 length: 16 residues. Germline-derived CDR1 and CDR2 are MNHEY and SMNVEV (reference sequence). With V trimmed by 6 bases and J by 0 bases, 4 bases remained unmatched. CDR3 bases: TGTGCCAGCAGGCGACTAGCGGGGGCTAGCACAGATACGCAGTATTTT. Amino acids: CASRRLAGASTDTQYF.

The sample holds one count of this clone. This chain connects TRBV7-8 to TRBJ2-3; TRBD1 is a possible D gene (6 bases). The V and J ends lost 11 bases and 6 bases respectively, with 15 bases between them. Germline V lookup: CDR1 SGHVS, CDR2 FQNEAQ. This CDR3 has 12 residues. The CDR3 bases are TGTGCCGGGTCGCCCGACAGGGATACGCAGTATTTT. Protein product: CAGSPDRDTQYF.

J is TRBJ2-5 and V is TRBV18, with 8 bases fitting TRBD2. This CDR3 has 14 amino acids. J lost 5 bases, V lost 6 bases, and 8 bases had no gene match. From germline, CDR1 is KGHSH and CDR2 LQKENI. The CDR3 reads CASSQGLVVETQYF. CDR3 nucleotide sequence: TGTGCCAGCTCCCAGGGACTAGTTGTGGAGACCCAGTACTTC.

V is TRBV19 and J is TRBJ1-1; 7 positions match TRBD1. Germline CDR1 LNHDA, CDR2 SQIVND (reference sequence). Trimming cost V 5 bases and J 5 bases; bases outside gene matches: 11. This CDR3 contains 15 residues. The CDR3 loop is CASSVAEGAGTEAFF. CDR3 bases: TGTGCCAGTAGTGTAGCCGAGGGGGCCGGGACTGAAGCTTTCTTT.

The rearrangement uses TRBV14 and TRBJ2-1; D remains ambiguous. This CDR3 has 16 residues. V gave up 6 bases and J gave up 6 bases, with 21 bases separating them. The germline gives CDR1 SGHDN, CDR2 FVKESK. CDR3 amino acids: CASRGGSIALINEQFF. The CDR3 DNA sequence: TGTGCCAGCAGGGGTGGGTCCATAGCCCTAATCAATGAGCAGTTCTTC.

This chain connects TRBV15 to TRBJ1-6, with D uncertain. V was trimmed by 5 bases and J by 9 bases, leaving 14 bases between them. The CDR3 length is 14 residues. Per the germline V gene, CDR1 is LNHNV and CDR2 is YYDKDF (reference sequence). The DNA of the CDR3 is TGTGCCACCAGCGAGGCGAAGAACCTTTCACCCCTCCACTTT. Protein: CATSEAKNLSPLHF. Full variable domain (remainder filled in from reference TRBV15 and TRBJ1-6): DAMVIQNPRYQVTQFGKPVTLSCSQTLNHNVMYWYQQKSSQAPKLLFHYYDKDFNNEADTPDNFQSRRPNTSFCFLDIRSPGLGDTAMYLCATSEAKNLSPLHFGNGTRLTVT.

The genes are TRBV10-3 and TRBJ1-2; 7 bases match TRBD1. Germline CDR1 is ENHRY and CDR2 is SYGVKD. This CDR3 is 15 amino acids long. V dropped 7 bases and J dropped 5; count of bases not matched to a gene: 13. CDR3 nucleotide sequence: TGTGCCATCAACTCGGGCCAGGGGGACCGGTATGGCTACACCTTC. This translates into CAINSGQGDRYGYTF.

The rearrangement links TRBV5-1 to TRBJ1-1; D is ambiguous. The CDR3 is made up of 16 amino acids. Trimming stripped 1 base from V and 0 bases from J, with 13 bases between. Per the germline V gene, CDR1 is SGHRS and CDR2 is YFSETQ. The CDR3 DNA is TGCGCCAGCAGCTTGCTGGGCCTCCCACTGAACACTGAAGCTTTCTTT. Translated: CASSLLGLPLNTEAFF.

This rearrangement joins TRBV19 to TRBJ2-3, with D possibly being TRBD2 (5 bases). Germline V gives CDR1 LNHDA, CDR2 SQIVND (reference sequence). Trimming took off 3 bases at V and 0 bases at J, with 10 bases between the two ends. This CDR3 contains 15 residues. The CDR3 bases are TGTGCCAGTAGTATCTCTTCGGGGAGCACAGATACGCAGTATTTT. Amino acid sequence: CASSISSGSTDTQYF.

The J gene is TRBJ2-7, the V gene TRBV19, with D perhaps TRBD1 (5 bases). CDR1 LNHDA and CDR2 SQIVND come from the germline V gene (reference sequence). V shed 3 bases and J shed 5 bases, with 14 bases lying between them. CDR3 length: 14 residues. CDR3 in DNA: TGTGCCAGTAGTATTGGTTTCAGGGTCGACGAGCAGTACTTC. It is translated as CASSIGFRVDEQYF. The complete variable domain, with remaining parts taken from reference TRBV19 and TRBJ2-7, reads DGGITQSPKYLFRKEGQNVTLSCEQNLNHDAMYWYRQDPGQGLRLIYYSQIVNDFQKGDIAEGYSVSREKKESFPLTVTSAQKNPTAFYLCASSIGFRVDEQYFGPGTRLTVT.

This chain's CDR3 is CASSDGVNTEAFF. For the CDR3, the DNA is TGTGCCAGCTCGGACGGGGTGAACACTGAAGCTTTCTTT. This rearrangement joins TRBV2 to TRBJ1-1; D uncertain. The germline V gene encodes CDR1 SNHLY and CDR2 FYNNEI. V lost 8 bases and J 0 bases, leaving 10 bases between the germline ends. This CDR3 is built from 13 residues.

This chain uses TRBV3-1 (or the pseudogene TRBV3-2) with TRBJ2-7; 7 bases line up with TRBD1. V gave up 3 bases and J gave up 4 bases; unmatched junction bases: 18. In germline, CDR1 is LGHDT, CDR2 YNNKEL (reference sequence). The CDR3 loop spans 18 amino acids. The DNA for the CDR3 is TGTGCCAGCAGCCACAGAGCTTTCCCGGGACAGCGAGGGTACGAGCAGTACTTC. It yields the protein CASSHRAFPGQRGYEQYF.

This chain links TRBV27 with TRBJ2-7; 7 bases align to TRBD1. The CDR3 consists of 14 residues. The V and J ends lost 6 bases and 5 bases, in that order; junction bases with no gene match: 10. CDR1 and CDR2 from the germline V gene are MNHEY and SMNVEV (reference sequence). CDR3 nucleotide sequence: TGTGCCAGCAGCCACATTACAGGGGTCCACGAGCAGTACTTC. Translation: CASSHITGVHEQYF.

The count of this clone is one. The V and J genes are TRBV5-1 and TRBJ2-1; maybe TRBD2 (6 bases). Trimming stripped 3 bases from V and 3 bases from J, with 10 bases between. The CDR3 sequence is 14 residues long. CDR1 SGHRS and CDR2 YFSETQ come from the germline V gene. CDR3 sequence: CASSSVGLYNEQFF. Written as DNA, the CDR3 is TGCGCCAGCAGCTCGGTGGGACTCTACAATGAGCAGTTCTTC.

The V and J genes are TRBV19 and TRBJ2-2, with no clear D. The CDR3 is made up of 14 amino acids. V gave up 6 bases and J gave up 3 bases, with 11 bases separating them. The germline CDR1 and CDR2 sequences are LNHDA and SQIVND (reference sequence). CDR3 nucleotide sequence: TGTGCCAGTAGCTTCCAGGTCCACACCGGGGAGCTGTTTTTT. Its protein is CASSFQVHTGELFF.

In its sample, this clone was seen once. The chain is built from TRBV19 and TRBJ1-1; 7 bases fit TRBD1. Germline lookup yields CDR1 LNHDA and CDR2 SQIVND (reference sequence). The J segment lost 9 bases and the V segment lost 6 bases, leaving 25 bases of the junction unmatched. CDR3 length: 18 residues. The CDR3 DNA follows: TGTGCCAGTAGGACCCGAAGGAGGACAGGAATAGCAGCGGGCAAAGCTTTCTTT. Amino acids: CASRTRRRTGIAAGKAFF.

The chain employs TRBV27 and TRBJ2-2; the match to TRBD1 covers 9 bases. This CDR3 has 16 amino acids. CDR1 MNHEY and CDR2 SMNVEV come from the germline V gene (reference sequence). Losses at the gene ends were 4 bases for V and 0 bases for J; bases not matched to a gene: 3. The CDR3 sequence is CASSWRDRANTGELFF. In DNA form, the CDR3 reads TGTGCCAGCAGTTGGAGGGACAGGGCGAACACCGGGGAGCTGTTTTTT.

The chain uses TRBV7-3 and TRBJ2-1; 7 bases align to TRBD2. There are 16 residues in the CDR3. CDR1 and CDR2 from the germline V gene are SGHTA and FQGTGA. Germline trimming cut 1 base from V and 10 bases from J; bases unmatched to any gene: 13. The CDR3 protein is CASSLNRLAARGEQFF. In nucleotides, the CDR3 is TGTGCCAGCAGCTTAAATCGGCTAGCGGCACGCGGGGAGCAGTTCTTC.

The rearrangement joins TRBV6-2 or TRBV6-3 to TRBJ2-5; no firm D call. Germline CDR1 reads MNHEY; CDR2 reads SVGEGT. This CDR3 region has 14 residues. The V end was cut by 1 base, the J end by 5 bases, with 11 bases between. CDR3 nucleotide sequence: TGTGCCAGCAGTTACTTACACGGCGGCGAGACCCAGTACTTC. Residues: CASSYLHGGETQYF.